The 19 T cell receptor beta chains in this list originate from one sample, sequenced in a study of T cell responses to AZD1222 COVID-19 vaccine. The protocol was immunoSEQ multiplex PCR, while the TCRdb copy is restricted to in-frame clones and leaves out a portion. The sample records roughly 120,000 clones, under 90% being singletons. Sequences were derived from peripheral blood, sampled on day 0 of AZD1222 vaccination. These receptor sequences come from an adult in good health.

The V gene is TRBV15, the J gene TRBJ1-1; D gene unclear. The CDR3 runs 12 residues. Trimming took 4 bases from V and 0 from J, leaving 3 bases between them. From germline, CDR1 is LNHNV and CDR2 YYDKDF (reference sequence). The CDR3 nucleotides read TGTGCCACCAGCACAGTGAACACTGAAGCTTTCTTT. Protein: CATSTVNTEAFF. The complete variable domain, with remaining parts taken from reference TRBV15 and TRBJ1-1, reads DAMVIQNPRYQVTQFGKPVTLSCSQTLNHNVMYWYQQKSSQAPKLLFHYYDKDFNNEADTPDNFQSRRPNTSFCFLDIRSPGLGDTAMYLCATSTVNTEAFFGQGTRLTVV.

The rearrangement links TRBV4-1 to TRBJ2-1; TRBD2 matches at 16 bases. The germline gives CDR1 MGHRA, CDR2 YSYEKL. V lost 4 bases to trimming and J lost 8 bases; unmatched junction nucleotides: 5. This CDR3 spans 16 amino acids. CDR3: CASSLGLAGGGDEQFF. In nucleotides, the CDR3 is TGCGCCAGCAGCCTGGGACTAGCGGGAGGGGGGGATGAGCAGTTCTTC.

CDR3 coding DNA: TGTGCCAGCAGCTTAGACGGGGGAGACACCGGGGAGCTGTTTTTT. Protein product: CASSLDGGDTGELFF. The chain has TRBV7-2 and TRBJ2-2, with D perhaps TRBD2 (6 bases). The CDR3 covers 15 residues. CDR1 is SGHTA and CDR2 is FQGNSA in the germline V gene. Deletions cut 1 base from V and 3 bases from J, with 9 bases between.

The chain combines TRBV5-1 with TRBJ2-3, with D perhaps matching TRBD2 (6 bases). The V and J ends lost 6 bases and 0 bases respectively, with 20 bases between them. The CDR3 has 17 residues. In germline, CDR1 is SGHRS, CDR2 YFSETQ. Here the CDR3 reads CASTPGPSGSSTDTQYF. The CDR3, as DNA: TGCGCCAGCACCCCGGGACCGAGCGGGTCTAGCACAGATACGCAGTATTTT.

The chain links TRBV3-1 (or the pseudogene TRBV3-2) to TRBJ2-3; 7 bases match TRBD1. V dropped 1 base and J dropped 5; count of bases not matched to a gene: 3. CDR1 LGHDT and CDR2 YNNKEL come from the germline V gene (reference sequence). The CDR3 is 14 residues long. The CDR3 DNA sequence: TGTGCCAGCAGCCAAGGACAGGGAAGAGATACGCAGTATTTT. Translation: CASSQGQGRDTQYF.

This chain connects TRBV12-3 or TRBV12-4 to TRBJ1-2; D may be TRBD1 (5 bases). Trimming pared 6 bases from V and 4 bases from J, leaving 12 bases between. The length of the CDR3 is 13 residues. CDR3 region: CASSPGRAYGYTF. The CDR3 nucleotides are TGTGCCAGCAGCCCCGGCAGGGCCTATGGCTACACCTTC.

The chain joins TRBV7-9 to TRBJ2-7; either TRBD1 or TRBD2 may supply D (5 bases each). The CDR3 consists of 15 residues. V was pared by 5 bases and J by 6 bases, with 20 bases between. Germline CDR1 reads SEHNR; CDR2 reads FQNEAQ (reference sequence). The CDR3 loop reads CASSPRGLYAREQYF. The CDR3 DNA sequence: TGTGCCAGCAGCCCCCGGGGCCTATACGCTCGCGAGCAGTACTTC.

V and J are TRBV30 and TRBJ1-2, with 11 bases lining up with TRBD1. Germline V gene data show CDR1 as GTSNPN and CDR2 as SVGIG (reference sequence). Losses at the gene ends were 3 bases for V and 3 bases for J; bases not matched to a gene: 3. CDR3 length: 14 residues. CDR3 sequence (DNA): TGTGCCTGGAGGGGGACAGGGGGATACTATGGCTACACCTTC. Its translation: CAWRGTGGYYGYTF.

The chain recombines TRBV10-2 with TRBJ1-1; D ambiguous. From germline, CDR1 is WSHSY and CDR2 SAAADI. V shed 6 bases and J shed 0 bases, with 5 bases lying between them. This CDR3 has 12 residues. The CDR3 loop reads CASSLMNTEAFF. CDR3 nucleotide sequence: TGCGCCAGCAGCCTCATGAACACTGAAGCTTTCTTT.

The chain employs TRBV9 and TRBJ2-5; D is possibly TRBD2 (5 bases). The CDR3 runs to 14 residues. The V gene's germline CDR1 is SGDLS and CDR2 YYNGEE. Trimming removed 0 bases at V and 7 bases at J, with 13 bases between. CDR3 protein: CASSVVPVGGTQYF. The CDR3 DNA follows: TGTGCCAGCAGCGTAGTGCCCGTTGGAGGGACCCAGTACTTC.

This sequence joins TRBV10-2 and TRBJ2-2; D gene ambiguous. Germline CDR1 and CDR2: WSHSY and SAAADI. The length of the CDR3 is 12 residues. V lost 0 bases and J lost 6, with 2 bases in between. CDR3 residues: CASSESPGELFF. The CDR3 DNA reads as TGCGCCAGCAGTGAGTCCCCCGGGGAGCTGTTTTTT.

This clone occurred once. This chain uses TRBV15 with TRBJ1-3; weak D call: TRBD1 (6 bases). Trimming took 3 bases from V and 2 from J, leaving 11 bases between them. CDR1 is LNHNV and CDR2 is YYDKDF in the germline V gene (reference sequence). This CDR3 is built from 15 residues. The DNA for the CDR3 is TGTGCCACCAGCAGGGGGGCTTTGGCTGGAAACACCATATATTTT. This translates into CATSRGALAGNTIYF.

The gene calls are TRBV6-5 and TRBJ2-1, with 11 bases identical to TRBD2. The germline CDR1 and CDR2 sequences are MNHEY and SVGAGI. J was trimmed by 3 bases and V by 7 bases; bases with no gene match: 5. The CDR3 runs 15 residues. CDR3 DNA sequence: TGTGCCAGCAAGATGGGACTAGCGGACTACAATGAGCAGTTCTTC. It yields the protein CASKMGLADYNEQFF.

The chain recombines TRBV6-5 with TRBJ1-2, with D uncertain. V lost 0 bases to trimming and J lost 9 bases, with 14 bases between them. The CDR3 is 14 residues long. Germline assignment: CDR1 MNHEY and CDR2 SVGAGI. The CDR3 protein is CASSYSPDAARYTF. The CDR3, as DNA: TGTGCCAGCAGTTACTCCCCCGACGCAGCTCGCTACACCTTC.

The CDR3 loop is CASSLEQGEQFF. The DNA of the CDR3 is TGCGCCAGCAGCCTAGAACAGGGTGAGCAGTTCTTC. The rearrangement joins TRBV5-1 to TRBJ2-1, with a tentative D call TRBD1 (6 bases). The CDR3 is 12 residues long. The germline V gene encodes CDR1 SGHRS and CDR2 YFSETQ. Trimming stripped 4 bases from V and 9 bases from J, with 11 bases between. Full variable domain (rest looked up from reference TRBV5-1 and TRBJ2-1): KAGVTQTPRYLIKTRGQQVTLSCSPISGHRSVSWYQQTPGQGLQFLFEYFSETQRNKGNFPGRFSGRQFSNSRSEMNVSTLELGDSALYLCASSLEQGEQFFGPGTRLTVL.

The chain is built from TRBV9 and TRBJ2-2; the match to TRBD2 covers 7 bases. This CDR3 is 15 amino acids long. Germline trimming cut 3 bases from V and 8 bases from J; bases unmatched to any gene: 10. CDR1 SGDLS and CDR2 YYNGEE come from the germline V gene. The CDR3 region is CASSESSGYRGELFF. The CDR3 DNA sequence: TGTGCCAGCAGCGAGTCTAGCGGCTATCGAGGGGAGCTGTTTTTT. The full variable domain, completed using reference TRBV9 and TRBJ2-2, is DSGVTQTPKHLITATGQRVTLRCSPRSGDLSVYWYQQSLDQGLQFLIQYYNGEERAKGNILERFSAQQFPDLHSELNLSSLELGDSALYFCASSESSGYRGELFFGEGSRLTVL.

The CDR3 coding sequence is TGTGCCAGTAGGGTAACAGGGACAGATACGCAGTATTTT. Translation: CASRVTGTDTQYF. J is TRBJ2-3 and V is TRBV19; TRBD1 is a possible D gene (6 bases). Trimming took off 6 bases at V and 3 bases at J, with 10 bases between the two ends. CDR1 is LNHDA, CDR2 SQIVND, per germline (reference sequence). This CDR3 contains 13 residues. Combining the CDR3 with reference TRBV19 and TRBJ2-3 gives the whole variable domain DGGITQSPKYLFRKEGQNVTLSCEQNLNHDAMYWYRQDPGQGLRLIYYSQIVNDFQKGDIAEGYSVSREKKESFPLTVTSAQKNPTAFYLCASRVTGTDTQYFGPGTRLTVL.

This clone was counted once. The genes are TRBV5-1 and TRBJ2-2; tentatively, D is TRBD2 (5 bases). In germline, CDR1 is SGHRS, CDR2 YFSETQ. Trimming took off 0 bases at V and 6 bases at J, with 9 bases between the two ends. The CDR3 is 14 residues long. CDR3 nucleotides: TGCGCCAGCAGCTTGGCCGGGGAACCCGGGGAGCTGTTTTTT. It translates to CASSLAGEPGELFF.

This clone was observed once. V gene TRBV27 combines with J gene TRBJ1-2, with D maybe TRBD1 (6 bases). The CDR3 length is 15 residues. The V and J ends lost 3 bases and 2 bases respectively, with 13 bases between them. CDR1 is MNHEY and CDR2 is SMNVEV in the germline V gene (reference sequence). The CDR3, as DNA: TGTGCCAGCAGTTTCCTGGGACATCCCAACTATGGCTACACCTTC. Translation: CASSFLGHPNYGYTF.